One and the same sample provided the 25 T cell receptor beta chains below, sequenced in a study of CD8+ T cells in alopecia areata. Investigators isolated RNA and reverse transcribed it into cDNA to act as the sequencing template. Generated by immunoSEQ multiplex PCR, the TCRdb table keeps only in-frame clones and is missing some. This table holds around 190,000 clones, 60% found once. The treatment denotes: oral pan-JAK inhibitor, 5-10 mg twice daily. Sequenced material: CD4+ T cells sorted from blood, taken at week 4, from a patient treated with tofacitinib. The receptors shown here come from a human donor with alopecia areata.

V gene TRBV5-4 combines with J gene TRBJ2-5; 8 bases match TRBD2. The CDR3 spans 15 residues. Looked up from germline, CDR1 is SGHNT and CDR2 is YYREEE (reference sequence). Trimming took 4 bases from V and 4 from J; bases not matched to a gene: 9. The CDR3 DNA reads TGTGCCAGCAGCGGTAGCGGGACTACCAGAGAGACCCAGTACTTC. As protein: CASSGSGTTRETQYF.

Concerning this clone: This sample also contains other DNA sequences that code for the same CDR3. This rearrangement joins TRBV29-1 to TRBJ2-5; D possibly matches TRBD1 or TRBD2 (5 bases each). CDR1 SQVTM and CDR2 ANQGSEA come from the germline V gene. Deletions cut 4 bases from V and 2 bases from J, with 8 bases between. The CDR3 extends over 12 amino acids. This chain's CDR3 is CSVGGVQETQYF. The CDR3 nucleotides are TGCAGCGTTGGAGGGGTACAAGAGACCCAGTACTTC.

This chain uses TRBV12-5 with TRBJ1-2, with a weak D call TRBD1 (5 bases). Germline lookup yields CDR1 LGHNT and CDR2 FRNRAP. V shed 7 bases and J shed 5 bases, with 14 bases lying between them. The CDR3 runs 13 residues. Here the CDR3 reads CASAEDIRYGYTF. Here the CDR3 DNA reads TGTGCTAGTGCCGAGGACATCCGATATGGCTACACCTTC.

The rearrangement links TRBV25-1 to TRBJ2-1; 10 nucleotides agree with TRBD2. The junction had 6 bases not matched to a gene; V was cut back by 1 base and J by 12 bases. The CDR3 runs 14 residues. Germline CDR1 MGHDK, CDR2 SYGVNS. The chain's CDR3 is CASSEWVAGGWQFF. The DNA of the CDR3 is TGTGCCAGCAGTGAATGGGTAGCGGGAGGATGGCAGTTCTTC.

This clone was detected a few times. The gene calls are TRBV7-3 and TRBJ1-1, with D possibly TRBD1 on 5 matching bases. Germline assignment: CDR1 SGHTA and CDR2 FQGTGA. The CDR3 contains 14 residues. Trimming stripped 5 bases from V and 0 bases from J, with 10 bases between. The CDR3 sequence: CASSAQGLNTEAFF. CDR3 in DNA: TGTGCCAGCAGCGCCCAGGGATTGAACACTGAAGCTTTCTTT.

This clone was counted a few times. The chain recombines TRBV19 with TRBJ1-5; TRBD1 matches at 8 bases. CDR1 is LNHDA, CDR2 SQIVND, per germline (reference sequence). Losses at the gene ends were 5 bases for V and 7 bases for J; bases not matched to a gene: 10. This CDR3 is 15 amino acids long. In nucleotides, the CDR3 is TGTGCCAGTAGTCTCGGACAGGGAGGCCCCCAGCCCCAGCATTTT. This gives the protein CASSLGQGGPQPQHF. Filled out from reference TRBV19 and TRBJ1-5, the complete variable domain reads DGGITQSPKYLFRKEGQNVTLSCEQNLNHDAMYWYRQDPGQGLRLIYYSQIVNDFQKGDIAEGYSVSREKKESFPLTVTSAQKNPTAFYLCASSLGQGGPQPQHFGDGTRLSIL.

Details on this clone: Additional DNA sequences in this sample encode the identical CDR3. The chain couples TRBV30 to TRBJ1-5; the D is unclear. Deletions cut 0 bases from V and 3 bases from J, with 6 bases between. The V gene's germline CDR1 is GTSNPN and CDR2 SVGIG (reference sequence). CDR3 size: 13 residues. In nucleotides, the CDR3 is TGTGCCTGGAGTGTAGGCCTCAATCAGCCCCAGCATTTT. Protein: CAWSVGLNQPQHF.

The CDR3 nucleotides read TGTGCCTGGAGTAGGTCTGGAGGTGGCTACACCTTC. This gives the protein CAWSRSGGGYTF. The J gene is TRBJ1-2, the V gene TRBV30; D is ambiguous. CDR3 length: 12 residues. Trimming cost V 2 bases and J 7 bases, with 11 bases left between them. Germline CDR1 reads GTSNPN; CDR2 reads SVGIG (reference sequence).

The V gene is TRBV28, the J gene TRBJ2-7; the D gene is possibly TRBD1 (6 bases). Trimming left V 2 bases short and J 4 bases short, with 12 bases between. Germline CDR1 is MDHEN and CDR2 is SYDVKM. The CDR3 loop spans 14 amino acids. CDR3 sequence reads: CASSLDNRVYEQYF. CDR3 sequence (DNA): TGTGCCAGCAGTTTAGATAACAGGGTTTACGAGCAGTACTTC.

This clone was recorded a few times. The chain joins TRBV18 to TRBJ2-3; 7 bases align to TRBD1. V lost 1 base and J lost 1; bases outside the gene matches: 2. The CDR3 has 15 amino acids. Germline V gives CDR1 KGHSH, CDR2 LQKENI. CDR3 sequence (DNA): TGTGCCAGCTCACCACGGGACAGAGGCACAGATACGCAGTATTTT. This sequence encodes CASSPRDRGTDTQYF.

The V call is TRBV30, the J call TRBJ2-2, with 9 positions matching TRBD1. The trim removed 7 bases at V and 7 bases at J, leaving 10 bases unmatched. Germline CDR1 and CDR2: GTSNPN and SVGIG (reference sequence). The CDR3 runs to 14 residues. CDR3 sequence (DNA): TGTGCCTCAAACAGGGGGCGCTTAGGCGGGGAGCTGTTTTTT. This translates into CASNRGRLGGELFF.

This chain links TRBV30 with TRBJ1-3; no clear D. Trimming removed 2 bases from V and 0 bases from J, with 11 bases in between. The germline gives CDR1 GTSNPN, CDR2 SVGIG (reference sequence). The CDR3 loop spans 15 amino acids. Written as DNA, the CDR3 is TGTGCCTGGAGTCCAACTGCGAGCTCTGGAAACACCATATATTTT. This translates into CAWSPTASSGNTIYF.

This clone was found a few times. The chain uses TRBV5-1 and TRBJ2-5; D is perhaps TRBD2 (5 bases). V lost 0 bases, J lost 0 bases, and 9 bases lay in between. The germline gives CDR1 SGHRS, CDR2 YFSETQ. The CDR3 length is 15 residues. The CDR3 bases are TGCGCCAGCAGCTTGGCCCGGGGAGACCAAGAGACCCAGTACTTC. Encoded protein: CASSLARGDQETQYF.

This clone was recorded a few times. The genes are TRBV27 and TRBJ2-3, with TRBD2 identical over 8 bases. Germline V CDR1 and CDR2: MNHEY, SMNVEV (reference sequence). CDR3 size: 15 residues. J was trimmed by 7 bases and V by 4 bases; bases with no gene match: 10. As DNA, the CDR3 is TGTGCCAGCAGTTCGCCCGGGACTAGTCGGTATACGCAGTATTTT. It is translated as CASSSPGTSRYTQYF.

CDR3 loop: CSVRRPGPYGYTF. The CDR3 DNA reads as TGCAGCGTGAGGCGGCCAGGACCCTATGGCTACACCTTC. The V call is TRBV29-1, the J call TRBJ1-2; D is unresolved. Trimming cost V 6 bases and J 4 bases, with 15 bases left between them. The CDR3 length is 13 residues. Germline V gene lookup returns CDR1 SQVTM and CDR2 ANQGSEA. The variable domain in full, completed from reference TRBV29-1 and TRBJ1-2, reads SAVISQKPSRDICQRGTSLTIQCQVDSQVTMMFWYRQQPGQSLTLIATANQGSEATYESGFVIDKFPISRPNLTFSTLTVSNMSPEDSSIYLCSVRRPGPYGYTFGSGTRLTVV.

This clone was counted a few times. The genes are TRBV18 and TRBJ1-3; D remains ambiguous. Germline CDR1 KGHSH, CDR2 LQKENI. The CDR3 consists of 15 residues. Trimming took off 0 bases at V and 4 bases at J, with 10 bases between the two ends. CDR3: CASSPPSPGGNTIYF. The CDR3, as DNA: TGTGCCAGCTCACCACCGTCCCCGGGGGGAAACACCATATATTTT.

The chain is built from TRBV30 and TRBJ2-2; 15 bases are shared with TRBD2. The V segment lost 1 base and the J segment 5 bases; nucleotides outside the gene matches: 5. Germline V gene sequence: CDR1 GTSNPN, CDR2 SVGIG (reference sequence). CDR3 size: 17 residues. As DNA, the CDR3 is TGTGCCTGGAGTGAAGGGACTAGCGGGAGGCGTACCGGGGAGCTGTTTTTT. Its translation is CAWSEGTSGRRTGELFF.

This clone occurred a few times. This chain connects TRBV5-1 to TRBJ1-3, with a possible D match to TRBD1 (5 bases). The CDR3 has 16 residues. CDR1 and CDR2 from the germline V gene are SGHRS and YFSETQ. V lost 4 bases to trimming and J lost 0 bases, with 14 bases between them. CDR3 amino acids: CASSRDSATSGNTIYF. The CDR3 DNA is TGCGCCAGCAGCCGGGACTCCGCGACCTCTGGAAACACCATATATTTT. The variable domain in full, with the rest retrieved from reference TRBV5-1 and TRBJ1-3, is KAGVTQTPRYLIKTRGQQVTLSCSPISGHRSVSWYQQTPGQGLQFLFEYFSETQRNKGNFPGRFSGRQFSNSRSEMNVSTLELGDSALYLCASSRDSATSGNTIYFGEGSWLTVV.

The chain employs TRBV15 and TRBJ1-5; 9 bases map to TRBD1. Germline lookup yields CDR1 LNHNV and CDR2 YYDKDF (reference sequence). The CDR3 runs to 16 residues. With 5 bases clipped from V and 3 bases from J, the junction kept 8 bases outside the gene matches. The CDR3 loop reads CATSGWGQGDNQPQHF. The CDR3 nucleotides are TGTGCCACCAGCGGATGGGGACAGGGCGACAATCAGCCCCAGCATTTT.

This clone appeared a few times. This chain joins TRBV18 and TRBJ2-7; 9 bases fit TRBD1. Per germline, CDR1 KGHSH and CDR2 LQKENI. The CDR3 runs to 15 residues. V lost 2 bases, J lost 4 bases, and 6 bases stayed unmatched. The CDR3 sequence: CASSPGGQGRYEQYF. The CDR3 DNA sequence: TGTGCCAGCTCACCAGGGGGACAGGGACGATACGAGCAGTACTTC.

The chain is built from TRBV30 and TRBJ1-2; tentative D call: TRBD1 (6 bases). This CDR3 has 15 residues. Per germline, CDR1 GTSNPN and CDR2 SVGIG (reference sequence). Trimming stripped 5 bases from V and 4 bases from J, with 20 bases between. CDR3 in amino acids: CAWARGGESRYGYTF. CDR3 nucleotides: TGTGCCTGGGCAAGAGGGGGGGAGAGCCGCTATGGCTACACCTTC. Supplemented by reference TRBV30 and TRBJ1-2, the full variable domain reads SQTIHQWPATLVQPVGSPLSLECTVEGTSNPNLYWYRQAAGRGLQLLFYSVGIGQISSEVPQNLSASRPQDRQFILSSKKLLLSDSGFYLCAWARGGESRYGYTFGSGTRLTVV.

The genes are TRBV29-1 and TRBJ1-1; 7 bases line up with TRBD1. The V gene's germline CDR1 is SQVTM and CDR2 ANQGSEA. The CDR3 is 13 amino acids. Trimming removed 7 bases from V and 1 base from J; junction bases left unmatched: 6. CDR3 amino acids: CSETGQTNTEAFF. CDR3 bases: TGCAGCGAGACGGGACAGACGAACACTGAAGCTTTCTTT.

J is TRBJ2-1 and V is TRBV30; no definite D call. The CDR3 covers 13 residues. Trimming took off 7 bases at V and 3 bases at J, with 13 bases between the two ends. Germline V gene sequence: CDR1 GTSNPN, CDR2 SVGIG (reference sequence). Written as DNA, the CDR3 is TGTGCCTCGGACCGGACCCACTACAATGAGCAGTTCTTC. Amino acids: CASDRTHYNEQFF.

The chain carries TRBV5-1 and TRBJ2-2; TRBD2 aligns across 12 bases. The CDR3 contains 17 residues. Trimming removed 2 bases from V and 4 bases from J; junction bases left unmatched: 6. Germline CDR1 SGHRS, CDR2 YFSETQ. The CDR3 loop reads CASSFLTSGSITGELFF. The CDR3 DNA sequence: TGCGCCAGCAGCTTTCTGACTAGCGGGAGTATCACCGGGGAGCTGTTTTTT.

This clone came up a few times. The chain joins TRBV28 to TRBJ1-1; D uncertain. CDR1 and CDR2 (germline): MDHEN, SYDVKM. This CDR3 has 13 amino acids. The ends were cut back, 6 bases at V and 1 base at J, with 9 bases in the middle. The CDR3 spells CASRRRWNTEAFF. CDR3 sequence (DNA): TGTGCCAGCAGACGGCGTTGGAACACTGAAGCTTTCTTT. The whole variable domain, remainder taken from reference TRBV28 and TRBJ1-1, is DVKVTQSSRYLVKRTGEKVFLECVQDMDHENMFWYRQDPGLGLRLIYFSYDVKMKEKGDIPEGYSVSREKKERFSLILESASTNQTSMYLCASRRRWNTEAFFGQGTRLTVV.